This T cell receptor (beta chain) came from a study of OX40 agonist ivuxolimab in advanced cancers. The CDR3 is 14 amino acids. V lost 6 bases to trimming and J lost 6 bases; unmatched junction nucleotides: 6. Germline CDR1 reads MNHEY; CDR2 reads SMNVEV (reference sequence). Broader study findings: Antigen targets of the expanded peripheral T cells went undetermined.

Method: immunoSEQ multiplex PCR; TCRdb's copy keeps in-frame clones and lacks some. The repertoire consists of about 77,000 clones, with around 82% occurring once and the leading ten covering under 0.8%. At cycle 4 day 1, cycle 7 day 1, and baseline, blood was sampled. In this sample, this clone turned up a few times. Its antigen is currently unknown. This rearrangement joins TRBV27 to TRBJ2-7, with 12 nucleotides matching TRBD2. This TCR derives from an adult with an advanced solid tumor such as melanoma, head and neck, liver or kidney cancer. Specimen: CD4+ or CD8+ T cells sorted from blood, collected in a trial of the OX40 agonist ivuxolimab. The CDR3 reads CASSLAGGRGEQYF. CDR3 DNA: TGTGCCAGCAGCCTAGCGGGGGGGCGAGGCGAGCAGTACTTC.